Listed below are T cell receptor beta chains from one sample, sequenced in a study of T cells in Graves' hyperthyroidism and ophthalmopathy. TCRdb re-analysed the multiplex PCR reads in MiXCR, keeping a single row per CDR3 protein. The data contain some 510,000 distinct CDR3 sequences, around 20% of them singletons. What was sequenced was blood. The receptors here all came from a man aged 18 to 30 with Graves' hyperthyroidism. Each CDR3 is given with its conserved first and last residue. A D gene is named only where the DNA matches it firmly. Clone sizes are given selectively: once, few, many, or a class where the clone is expanded.

abundance | d_gene | j_gene | v_gene | CDR3nt | CDR3aa
few | TRBD2 | TRBJ2-7 | TRBV18 | TGTGCCAGCTCACCTTCTAGCGGATCCACCTACGAGCAGTACTTC | CASSPSSGSTYEQYF
few | - | TRBJ1-2 | TRBV30 | TGTGCCTGGAGTTCCCCGCCCTCGCGCTATGGCTACACCTTC | CAWSSPPSRYGYTF
few | TRBD1 | TRBJ1-2 | TRBV19 | TGTGCCAGTAGTCCGGGACAGACCCATTTTGGCTACACCTTC | CASSPGQTHFGYTF
few | TRBD2 | TRBJ2-7 | TRBV20-1 | TGCAGTGCTAGAGAACCTAGCGGCGACTACGAGCAGTACTTC | CSAREPSGDYEQYF
many | TRBD1 | TRBJ2-5 | TRBV12-3/TRBV12-4 | TGTGCCAGCTTTACAGGGGGCGCGGAGACCCAGTACTTC | CASFTGGAETQYF
few | - | TRBJ2-7 | TRBV6-2/TRBV6-3 | TGTGCCAGCAGTTCTGATACTAGCTACGAGCAGTACTTC | CASSSDTSYEQYF
- | TRBD1 | TRBJ1-2 | TRBV6-2/TRBV6-3 | TGTGCCAGCACGGCCGCCGGGACAGGGATCCATGGCTACACCTTC | CASTAAGTGIHGYTF
- | TRBD1 | TRBJ2-7 | TRBV7-2 | TGTGCCAGCAGCTTGTCCGGGACAGGGTTGTCCGAGCAGTACTTC | CASSLSGTGLSEQYF
many | - | TRBJ1-5 | TRBV15 | TGTGCCACCAGGAAGCCTGACGGGGATCAGCCCCAGCATTTT | CATRKPDGDQPQHF
many | TRBD1 | TRBJ2-7 | TRBV7-8 | TGTGCCAGCGCTAAGGGACAGGGGGCCTACGAGCAGTACTTC | CASAKGQGAYEQYF
many | - | TRBJ2-2 | TRBV6-2/TRBV6-3 | TGTGCCAGCAGGACTGGTGACACCGGGGAGCTGTTTTTT | CASRTGDTGELFF
few | TRBD1 | TRBJ2-5 | TRBV15 | TGTGCCACCAGCAGAGATGGACAGGGCGGGGAGACCCAGTACTTC | CATSRDGQGGETQYF
many | - | TRBJ1-2 | TRBV19 | TGTGCCAGTAGTATGAATGTGGGCGGCTACACCTTC | CASSMNVGGYTF
many | - | TRBJ1-3 | TRBV6-1 | TGTGCCAGCAGTGGGCCCCCCGTCCCGCGGGCTGGAAACACCATATATTTT | CASSGPPVPRAGNTIYF
many | - | TRBJ2-7 | TRBV20-1 | TGCAGTGCTAGAGGGGGACGCTACGAGCAGTACTTC | CSARGGRYEQYF
- | TRBD1 | TRBJ2-5 | TRBV27 | TGTGCCAGCTTGGGAGGGACAGGGGGCTTGGAGACCCAGTACTTC | CASLGGTGGLETQYF
- | TRBD1 | TRBJ1-2 | TRBV24-1 | TGTGCCACCAGTAACCCCGGGCAGGGGGCGTGGGGCTACACCTTC | CATSNPGQGAWGYTF
- | TRBD1 | TRBJ1-2 | TRBV25-1 | TGTGCCAGCAGTGATCATATCGGGACAGGGCCATATGGCTACACCTTC | CASSDHIGTGPYGYTF
- | - | TRBJ1-2 | TRBV9 | TGTGCCAGCAGCGTAGGCTTTGACAGCTCTCTCCATGGCTACACCTTC | CASSVGFDSSLHGYTF
once | TRBD2 | TRBJ2-7 | TRBV5-1 | TGCGCCAGCAGCCCTCAAGGACTAGCGGGAGGGCAAAACGAGCAGTACTTC | CASSPQGLAGGQNEQYF
many | - | TRBJ2-7 | TRBV2 | TGTGCCAGCAAAAGGCAGGGCCCCTACGAGCAGTACTTC | CASKRQGPYEQYF
many | - | TRBJ1-5 | TRBV28 | TGTGCCAGCAGCGCAACATTAAATCAGCCCCAGCATTTT | CASSATLNQPQHF
- | - | TRBJ2-3 | TRBV27 | TGTGCCAGCAGTTTCAGTCAGGGCACAGCGCAGTATTTT | CASSFSQGTAQYF
many | - | TRBJ2-7 | TRBV28 | TGTGCCAGCCAAAGGTACATCAATGGCGAGCAGTACTTC | CASQRYINGEQYF
many | - | TRBJ1-1 | TRBV28 | TGTGCCAGCAGTTCCCCACAGGGTTCGGAAGCTTTCTTT | CASSSPQGSEAFF
many | - | TRBJ1-5 | TRBV24-1 | TGTGCCACCAGTGATCCGACAGGCCCTAATCAGCCCCAGCATTTT | CATSDPTGPNQPQHF
- | - | TRBJ1-2 | TRBV6-1 | TGTGCCAGCACCTTGGACAGCCTTAACTATGGCTACACCTTC | CASTLDSLNYGYTF
- | - | TRBJ1-2 | TRBV4-2 | TGTGCCAGCAGCCAGCTTCATGAGGGAGTCTATGGCTACACCTTC | CASSQLHEGVYGYTF
many | - | TRBJ2-2 | TRBV28 | TGTGCCAGCAGTTTACCTGGCGCGAACACCGGGGAGCTGTTTTTT | CASSLPGANTGELFF
once | - | TRBJ1-2 | TRBV12-3/TRBV12-4 | TGTGCCAGCAGAAATGATCGGGGGGCGCGTCATGGCTACACCTTC | CASRNDRGARHGYTF
many | TRBD1 | TRBJ1-1 | TRBV29-1 | TGCAGCGTGAACAGGGGTGAGACTGAAGCTTTCTTT | CSVNRGETEAFF
few | - | TRBJ1-5 | TRBV7-2 | TGTGCCAGCTCTGTGGGGGCCAATCAGCCCCAGCATTTT | CASSVGANQPQHF
- | TRBD1 | TRBJ1-2 | TRBV4-1 | TGCGCCAGCACCCTAGGGGACAGGGGCAACTATGGCTACACCTTC | CASTLGDRGNYGYTF
few | - | TRBJ1-6 | TRBV6-1 | TGTGCCAGCTTCGGGGCTGGGTCACCCCTCCACTTT | CASFGAGSPLHF
few | TRBD1 | TRBJ1-6 | TRBV6-2/TRBV6-3 | TGTGCCAGCAGTTCCACCGGGACAGCTAATTCACCCCTCCACTTT | CASSSTGTANSPLHF
few | - | TRBJ2-7 | TRBV2 | TGTGCCAGCCAAGGGTCCGTCGAGCAGTACTTC | CASQGSVEQYF
many | - | TRBJ1-1 | TRBV12-5 | TGTGCTAGTGTCATCGATCCCCCTGGGGTTGTCACTGAAGCTTTCTTT | CASVIDPPGVVTEAFF
many | - | TRBJ1-5 | TRBV6-5 | TGTGCCAGCAGTTACGGCAGAAATCAGCCCCAGCATTTT | CASSYGRNQPQHF
many | TRBD1 | TRBJ1-1 | TRBV15 | TGTGCCACCAGCGTGGACAGGGGGCGAACTGAAGCTTTCTTT | CATSVDRGRTEAFF
few | - | TRBJ1-1 | TRBV3-1 | TGTGCCAGCAGCCTACTCGTGGGGGTGAACACTGAAGCTTTCTTT | CASSLLVGVNTEAFF
many | - | TRBJ1-2 | TRBV12-3/TRBV12-4 | TGTGCCAGCTTCAGGTGGGGAGGCTATGGCTACACCTTC | CASFRWGGYGYTF
many | - | TRBJ1-5 | TRBV11-2 | TGTGCCAGCAGTTTAACAGGTTATCAGCCCCAGCATTTT | CASSLTGYQPQHF
few | - | TRBJ2-5 | TRBV15 | TGTGCCACCTCAGAGTCGAGCGTGGAGACCCAGTACTTC | CATSESSVETQYF
few | - | TRBJ1-2 | TRBV29-1 | TGCAGCGTTTTTGGCTCTGGCTACACCTTC | CSVFGSGYTF
- | - | TRBJ1-2 | TRBV12-3/TRBV12-4 | TGTGCCAGCAGTTTAGTGGAGACCTATGGCTACACCTTC | CASSLVETYGYTF
- | TRBD2 | TRBJ2-2 | TRBV12-3/TRBV12-4 | TGTGCCAGCAGTTTGTCAGCGGGGGGACCTACCGGGGAGCTGTTTTTT | CASSLSAGGPTGELFF
- | - | TRBJ2-2 | TRBV6-2/TRBV6-3 | TGTGCCAGCAGTTACTCAAGATTACGGGGCACCGGGGAGCTGTTTTTT | CASSYSRLRGTGELFF
few | - | TRBJ1-6 | TRBV20-1 | TGCAGTGCTAGAGGGACACCTCCCGGTTATAATTCACCCCTCCACTTT | CSARGTPPGYNSPLHF
many | TRBD2 | TRBJ2-5 | TRBV9 | TGTGCCAGCAGCGTAGCTGCGGGGGAAGAGACCCAGTACTTC | CASSVAAGEETQYF
- | - | TRBJ2-7 | TRBV7-9 | TGTGCCAGCAGTGGAGGGACAGACCCCTACGAGCAGTACTTC | CASSGGTDPYEQYF
- | TRBD1 | TRBJ2-7 | TRBV28 | TGTGCCAGCAGCTCATACCGGGACAGCTCCTACGAGCAGTACTTC | CASSSYRDSSYEQYF
many | TRBD1 | TRBJ1-6 | TRBV15 | TGTGCCACCAGCAGAAAACTCCCGGGACAGAGCTCTAATTCACCCCTCCACTTT | CATSRKLPGQSSNSPLHF
many | - | TRBJ1-3 | TRBV30 | TGTGCCTGGAGTGTAGTACGTGGAAACACCATATATTTT | CAWSVVRGNTIYF
many | - | TRBJ2-7 | TRBV6-1 | TGTGCCAGCAGGCCGGGACTCTTTTCGACAGTGGGCGAGCAGTACTTC | CASRPGLFSTVGEQYF
many | - | TRBJ2-7 | TRBV20-1 | TGCAGTGCTCCTGGGACTTATATTTCCTACGAGCAGTACTTC | CSAPGTYISYEQYF